This T cell receptor beta chain was recorded in a study of monozygotic twins with inflammatory bowel disease. Study results and limitations: It was in IBD patients that TCRbeta diversity (inverse Simpson) was lower than in healthy co-twins.

Both TCRalpha and TCRbeta cDNA were subjected to two nested PCRs lasting approximately 16 and 9 cycles. TCRdb reanalyzed the 5' RACE reads and collapses them to one entry per CDR3 protein, without DNA. Here the sample table reports some 400,000 distinct CDR3 sequences. Points on this clonotype: Its cognate antigen is unknown.

The V gene's germline CDR1 is SGHRS and CDR2 YFSETQ. This CDR3 contains 16 residues. The rearrangement uses TRBV5-1 and TRBJ2-6. The sequenced sample was blood. This sequence was found in a human donor with ulcerative colitis or Crohn's disease, or a healthy co-twin of an affected twin (not recorded which). The CDR3 protein is CASSLAQESGANVLTF.